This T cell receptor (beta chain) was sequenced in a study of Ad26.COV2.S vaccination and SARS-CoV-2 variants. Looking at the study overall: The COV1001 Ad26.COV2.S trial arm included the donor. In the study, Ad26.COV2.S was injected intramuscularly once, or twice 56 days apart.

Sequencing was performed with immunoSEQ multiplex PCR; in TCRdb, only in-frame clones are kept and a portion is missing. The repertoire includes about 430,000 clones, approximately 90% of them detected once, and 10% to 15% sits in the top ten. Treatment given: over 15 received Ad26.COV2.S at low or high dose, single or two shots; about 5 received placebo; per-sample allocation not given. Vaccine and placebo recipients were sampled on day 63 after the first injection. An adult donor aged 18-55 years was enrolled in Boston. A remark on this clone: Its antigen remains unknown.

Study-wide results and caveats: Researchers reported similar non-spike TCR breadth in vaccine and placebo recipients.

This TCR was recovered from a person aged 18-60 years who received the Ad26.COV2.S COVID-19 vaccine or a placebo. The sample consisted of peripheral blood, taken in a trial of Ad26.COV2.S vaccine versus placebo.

CDR3 protein: CASSPPGGETGTQYF. CDR3 sequence (DNA): TGTGCCAGCTCACCACCGGGAGGAGAGACAGGGACCCAGTACTTC. The chain has TRBV18 and TRBJ2-5, with D perhaps given as TRBD1 or TRBD2 (6 bases each). The germline V and J ends were trimmed by 0 bases and 7 bases, with 15 bases remaining between them. The CDR3 runs 15 residues. CDR1 and CDR2 from the germline V gene are KGHSH and LQKENI.